The rows below give T cell receptor beta chains drawn from one sample of a study of regulatory T cells in long-lasting Graves disease. One entry per CDR3 protein results from TCRdb running MiXCR on the reads. The table includes about 1,000 distinct CDR3 sequences, 89% detected once. The source was peripheral blood mononuclear cells (PBMCs), collected with antithyroid drug treatment, in newly diagnosed or persistent Graves disease (not recorded which). The source is a woman between 25 and 40 years old with Graves disease. Both conserved end residues are part of each CDR3. A D gene is named only where the DNA matches it firmly. A clone size is listed for some rows: how often the clone was seen (once, few, many), or a class if it is expanded.

16 | TRBJ2-3 | . | . | TRBV7-6 | TGTGCCAGCAGCCCAGGTTTTTCGGGTGAGCGAGATACGCAGTATTTT | CASSPGFSGERDTQYF
13 | TRBJ2-2 | . | . | TRBV6-1 | TGTGCCAGCAGTGAAGGGTGGACCGGGGAGCTGTTTTTT | CASSEGWTGELFF
14 | TRBJ2-7 | TRBD1 | . | TRBV27 | TGTGCCAGCAGTAGGTCCCAGGGGGTCTACGAGCAGTACTTC | CASSRSQGVYEQYF
16 | TRBJ2-5 | . | . | TRBV5-5 | TGTGCCAGCAGCTTGGGGGGGACGAGCTTTGGAGAGACCCAGTACTTC | CASSLGGTSFGETQYF
12 | TRBJ1-2 | . | . | TRBV28 | TGTGCCAGCTCCCTTTCAGGCTATGGCTACACCTTC | CASSLSGYGYTF
14 | TRBJ2-2 | TRBD1 | . | TRBV3-1 | TGTGCCAGCAGCCCGGGACAGGGAAGCGGGGAGCTGTTTTTT | CASSPGQGSGELFF
12 | TRBJ2-7 | . | . | TRBV28 | TGTGCCAGCAGTAACCTCATATGGGAGCAGTACTTC | CASSNLIWEQYF
13 | TRBJ2-7 | . | . | TRBV29-1 | TGCAGCGTTGAAGGGCCGGACTCCTACGAGCAGTACTTC | CSVEGPDSYEQYF
13 | TRBJ2-3 | . | . | TRBV12-3/TRBV12-4 | TGTGCCAGCAGTTTGGTCCACACAGATACGCAGTATTTT | CASSLVHTDTQYF
14 | TRBJ1-2 | . | . | TRBV11-2 | TGTGCCAGCAGCTTAGAAGCACCCGGCTATGGCTACACCTTC | CASSLEAPGYGYTF
14 | TRBJ1-3 | . | . | TRBV6-1 | TGTGCCAGCCGGGCAGGGGAAAATGGAAACACCATATATTTT | CASRAGENGNTIYF
14 | TRBJ2-1 | TRBD2 | once | TRBV29-1 | TGCAGCGTTGATAGAGGGAGGGCCCTCAATGAGCAGTTCTTC | CSVDRGRALNEQFF
15 | TRBJ1-3 | TRBD1 | . | TRBV18 | TGTGCCAGCTCACCACCGTCGCGACAGGGCAACACCATATATTTT | CASSPPSRQGNTIYF
13 | TRBJ2-5 | . | few | TRBV7-6 | TGTGCCAGCAGCCAATCAGAGCAAGAGACCCAGTACTTC | CASSQSEQETQYF
15 | TRBJ1-2 | . | . | TRBV3-1 | TGTGCCAGCAGCCAAGATCCCAGGACCGACTATGGCTACACCTTC | CASSQDPRTDYGYTF
16 | TRBJ2-1 | . | . | TRBV7-9 | TGTGCCAGCAGCTTAGACAGACCGACTTTGTACAATGAGCAGTTCTTC | CASSLDRPTLYNEQFF
15 | TRBJ2-1 | TRBD1 | . | TRBV12-3/TRBV12-4 | TGTGCCAGCAGTCCACGACAGGGGTTTGCTGATGAGCAGTTCTTC | CASSPRQGFADEQFF
10 | TRBJ2-7 | . | . | TRBV12-3/TRBV12-4 | TGTGCCAGCAGTACCTACGAGCAGTACTTC | CASSTYEQYF
16 | TRBJ1-6 | . | . | TRBV27 | TGTGCCAGCAGTTTATCGGAAGGCTCCTATAATTCACCCCTCCACTTT | CASSLSEGSYNSPLHF
11 | TRBJ2-5 | . | . | TRBV6-6 | TGTGCCAGCAGTCAACAAGAGACCCAGTACTTC | CASSQQETQYF
12 | TRBJ2-1 | . | . | TRBV29-1 | TGCAGCGTTGACGGCACCTACAATGAGCAGTTCTTC | CSVDGTYNEQFF